The entry below describes one TCR beta chain. Its antigen remains unidentified. The sample holds no much larger clone one base away, and base qualities are not on file. Sequencing was carried out with an Illumina HiSeq 1500. TCRdb took the public reads, trimmed them with fastp at Q25, ran MiXCR for clone calling and kept in-frame beta chains. Here each entry gathers all rows of one CDR3 protein and keeps the most common genes and DNA. This sample gives roughly 46,000 distinct CDR3 sequences in total; roughly 19% of them show up just once. Of the sample, about 55% falls within the top ten clones. The source of the sample is a study of T cell repertoires in cytomegalovirus infection (dated by TCRdb to about 2019). Broadly, across the study: Peptide stimulations targeted recently identified HLA-C-restricted CMV epitopes, whose presentation resists viral immunomodulation, together with well-studied HLA-B-restricted epitopes. Donor HLA type was relevant to the analysis, because carriage of CMV infection together with the matching HLA type was indicated by public TCR beta signatures. Broad study findings and their caveats: In the ex vivo response, HLA-C-restricted CMV-specific TCR beta clonotypes were dominant, and in two of eight donors the single most frequent clonotype came from this HLA-C-restricted group. Carriers of CMV infection plus the relevant HLA type were discriminated by the cumulative frequency of public TCR beta family members in the study cohort and in an independent approximately 360-donor cohort.

What this sample's treatment or condition label stands for: in vitro stimulation with specific CMV peptide epitopes to enrich CMV-specific T cells. Trimming takes 5 bases from V and 5 bases from J, and the germline ends sit 15 bases apart. The CDR3 starts with the cysteine, ends with the phenylalanine, and has 14 residues. Only the CDR3 part of the read is kept: 42 bases, read in frame from the first base. CDR1 SEHNR and CDR2 FQNEAQ are derived from the germline V gene (reference sequence). Here the chain combines TRBV7-9 and TRBJ2-5; there is no confident call for the D gene. The material sequenced was CD8+ T cells from cultured PBMCs, taken from culture after CMV antigen stimulation. This receptor was obtained from a human donor in good health (CMV status not recorded). Some clones in this sample may be carry-over from other donors' samples. The CDR3 region reads CASSHLGRLETQYF. The sequenced DNA: TGTGCCAGCAGCCACTTAGGGCGTCTGGAGACCCAGTACTTC. Reference TRBV7-9 and TRBJ2-5 genes cover what lies past the CDR3, so the full variable domain is DTGVSQNPRHKITKRGQNVTFRCDPISEHNRLYWYRQTLGQGPEFLTYFQNEAQLEKSRLLSDRFSAERPKGSFSTLEIQRTEQGDSAMYLCASSHLGRLETQYFGPGTRLLVL.